This T cell receptor beta chain was identified during a study of cytomegalovirus exposure and HLA in healthy donors. Regarding the study as a whole: Analysis was carried out at a later point, and it linked a missense DCLRE1C variant to TCR beta V- and J-gene trimming. According to an earlier analysis, most TCR beta V segments yielded productive rearrangements about 90% or about 30% of the time.

With 60 Vbeta and 13 Jbeta primers, the PCR was carried out. Sequenced by immunoSEQ multiplex PCR; TCRdb stores in-frame clones only, minus some. Among about 170,000 clones, 80% to 85% were seen once, and the ten largest hold less than 2.5%. On this clone itself: No antigen is known for it.

There were likely unrecorded immune exposures, though donors were nominally healthy when sampled. Germline V gives CDR1 SGHDT, CDR2 YYEEEE. The CDR3 loop spans 14 amino acids. Trimming cost V 2 bases and J 9 bases, with 12 bases left between them. This sequence originates from a male donor in good health and CMV-seronegative. This chain joins TRBV5-6 and TRBJ1-6; no clear D. The sequencing input was PBMCs. The CDR3 DNA follows: TGTGCCAGCAGCTTACGCACAGTGGGTTCACCCCTCCACTTT. Amino acids: CASSLRTVGSPLHF.